This T cell receptor (beta chain) appears in the sequencing data of a study of T cells after yellow fever vaccination. TCRdb re-called the 5' RACE reads through MiXCR, storing one row per CDR3 protein. The data contain more than 450,000 distinct CDR3 sequences, 20% to 25% of them singletons. CDR1 is SEHNR, CDR2 FQNEAQ, per germline (reference sequence). CDR3 length: 14 amino acids. V lost 4 bases and J lost 1, with 10 bases in between. General study results and limits: Subsequent to the booster, the majority of primary-vaccination clones reappeared (roughly 96% CD4, more than 70% CD8).

This clonotype was picked up a small number of times. What it binds is not known. The sequence derives from a man between 18 and 29 years old who received the YFV17D yellow fever vaccine. The source material was PBMCs, sampled roughly 20 days after the first yellow fever vaccination. V and J are TRBV7-9 and TRBJ1-2; no clear D gene. CDR3 coding DNA: TGTGCCAGCAGCTCCAACCCCCATAACTATGGCTACACCTTC. Translated, it gives CASSSNPHNYGYTF.